A selection of T cell receptor beta chains follows, all from one sample in a study of T cells in Graves' hyperthyroidism and ophthalmopathy. One entry per CDR3 protein results from TCRdb running MiXCR on the multiplex PCR reads. The table shows some 250,000 distinct CDR3 sequences, with roughly 15% occurring only once. The specimen was blood. The receptors were sampled from a middle-aged woman with Graves' hyperthyroidism that later progressed to Graves' ophthalmopathy. Both conserved end residues are part of each CDR3. The order of the fields is J gene, D gene, clone size, V gene, CDR3 protein, CDR3 DNA. A D gene is named only where the DNA matches it firmly. The listing skips clone size in some rows; elsewhere it reads once, few, many or a size class.

>TRBJ2-3|TRBD2|many|TRBV2
CASRAAGSFADTQYF
TGTGCCAGCAGGGCAGCGGGATCGTTTGCAGATACGCAGTATTTT
>TRBJ1-5|NA|many|TRBV2
CASQGLYGPNQPQHF
TGTGCCAGCCAGGGGTTATATGGGCCGAATCAGCCCCAGCATTTT
>TRBJ1-3|TRBD1|many|TRBV10-3
CAIRMWDSRYSGNTIYF
TGTGCCATCAGAATGTGGGACAGCCGGTACTCGGGAAACACCATATATTTT
>TRBJ2-1|TRBD2|NA|TRBV28
CASALFHKASGGTEYNEQFF
TGTGCCAGCGCACTCTTCCACAAGGCTAGCGGGGGGACGGAGTACAATGAGCAGTTCTTC
>TRBJ2-7|NA|NA|TRBV6-1
CASSLRAETYEQYF
TGTGCCAGCAGTTTGAGAGCGGAGACCTACGAGCAGTACTTC
>TRBJ2-7|TRBD2|many|TRBV28
CATLAGGVLQYF
TGTGCCACACTAGCGGGAGGGGTCTTACAGTACTTC
>TRBJ2-7|TRBD2|many|TRBV29-1
CSVGLAGEQYF
TGCAGCGTTGGACTAGCCGGCGAGCAGTACTTC
>TRBJ1-5|NA|many|TRBV6-1
CATEGRVHQPQHF
TGCGCCACGGAGGGTAGGGTCCATCAGCCCCAGCATTTT
>TRBJ2-1|NA|few|TRBV4-1
CASSQDRLTKWIRGEQFF
TGCGCCAGCAGCCAAGATCGTCTCACGAAGTGGATTCGAGGCGAGCAGTTCTTC
>TRBJ2-7|NA|NA|TRBV10-3
CATSGLSYEQYF
TGTGCCACCTCAGGTCTCTCCTACGAGCAGTACTTC
>TRBJ1-1|NA|few|TRBV28
CASSLWASRAEAFF
TGTGCCAGCAGTTTATGGGCCTCAAGGGCTGAAGCTTTCTTT
>TRBJ2-1|TRBD2|many|TRBV28
CASSLSVGLAGVLPYNEQFF
TGTGCCAGCAGTTTATCAGTAGGGCTAGCGGGAGTTTTACCCTACAATGAGCAGTTCTTC
>TRBJ2-4|NA|many|TRBV5-5
CASSFHKGNIQYF
TGTGCCAGCAGCTTTCATAAGGGAAACATTCAGTACTTC
>TRBJ2-4|TRBD2|many|TRBV11-2
CASSLRGGVAKNIQYF
TGTGCCAGCAGCTTACGGGGGGGGGTAGCCAAAAACATTCAGTACTTC
>TRBJ2-1|NA|few|TRBV4-1
CASSPNQDDRFNEQFF
TGCGCCAGCAGCCCTAACCAAGATGACAGGTTTAATGAGCAGTTCTTC
>TRBJ2-7|NA|many|TRBV15
CATSPQDVPGYEQYF
TGTGCCACCAGCCCCCAGGATGTGCCGGGATACGAGCAGTACTTC
>TRBJ2-7|NA|NA|TRBV20-1
CSARAGAVYEQYF
TGCAGTGCTAGGGCCGGGGCGGTCTACGAGCAGTACTTC
>TRBJ1-5|TRBD1|many|TRBV29-1
CSVRTGDQPQHF
TGCAGCGTTAGGACAGGGGATCAGCCCCAGCATTTT
>TRBJ1-1|NA|NA|TRBV7-8
CASSSGRSEAFF
TGTGCCAGCAGCTCAGGGAGGAGTGAAGCTTTCTTT
>TRBJ2-7|NA|many|TRBV18
CASSPPNRVGDEQYF
TGTGCCAGCTCACCACCTAACAGGGTGGGAGACGAGCAGTACTTC
>TRBJ2-1|NA|many|TRBV12-3/TRBV12-4
CASRKDSYNEQFF
TGTGCCAGCAGAAAGGACAGCTACAATGAGCAGTTCTTC
>TRBJ1-6|NA|many|TRBV5-1
CASSLLPGAEGNSPLHF
TGCGCCAGCAGCTTGTTACCCGGGGCCGAGGGTAATTCACCCCTCCACTTT
>TRBJ1-1|NA|many|TRBV15
CATRGQPNTEAFF
TGTGCCACCCGAGGACAGCCGAACACTGAAGCTTTCTTT
>TRBJ2-7|NA|NA|TRBV5-1
CASSLDGPHYEQYF
TGCGCCAGCAGCTTGGACGGGCCCCACTACGAGCAGTACTTC
>TRBJ2-4|NA|many|TRBV2
CASRGDGKNIQYF
TGTGCCAGCAGGGGGGACGGTAAAAACATTCAGTACTTC
>TRBJ1-2|NA|NA|TRBV19
CASSIEQSTYGYTF
TGTGCCAGTAGTATAGAACAGTCTACCTATGGCTACACCTTC
>TRBJ2-1|NA|many|TRBV28
CASSPLPTGVNEQFF
TGTGCCAGCAGTCCCCTCCCAACGGGAGTCAATGAGCAGTTCTTC